This TCR beta chain was identified in a study of early stage breast cancer tumors. About the study: Most invasive tumors, about 70% of the 16, were ER+/PR+/HER2-.

Produced via immunoSEQ multiplex PCR; TCRdb's table is partial and in-frame only. The repertoire includes tens of thousands of clones, 75% to 90% of them detected once, and roughly 13% sits in the top ten. The receptor was isolated from a person in their sixties or seventies with breast cancer. Sequenced sample: blood.

The CDR3 here is CASSLGAGGETQYF. CDR3 DNA: TGTGCCAGCAGCTTAGGAGCGGGAGGGGAGACCCAGTACTTC. The chain combines TRBV11-3 with TRBJ2-5; TRBD2 aligns across 10 bases. Germline values: CDR1 SGHNT, CDR2 YENEEA. CDR3 length equals 14 residues. With V trimmed by 1 base and J by 5 bases, 1 base remained unmatched.